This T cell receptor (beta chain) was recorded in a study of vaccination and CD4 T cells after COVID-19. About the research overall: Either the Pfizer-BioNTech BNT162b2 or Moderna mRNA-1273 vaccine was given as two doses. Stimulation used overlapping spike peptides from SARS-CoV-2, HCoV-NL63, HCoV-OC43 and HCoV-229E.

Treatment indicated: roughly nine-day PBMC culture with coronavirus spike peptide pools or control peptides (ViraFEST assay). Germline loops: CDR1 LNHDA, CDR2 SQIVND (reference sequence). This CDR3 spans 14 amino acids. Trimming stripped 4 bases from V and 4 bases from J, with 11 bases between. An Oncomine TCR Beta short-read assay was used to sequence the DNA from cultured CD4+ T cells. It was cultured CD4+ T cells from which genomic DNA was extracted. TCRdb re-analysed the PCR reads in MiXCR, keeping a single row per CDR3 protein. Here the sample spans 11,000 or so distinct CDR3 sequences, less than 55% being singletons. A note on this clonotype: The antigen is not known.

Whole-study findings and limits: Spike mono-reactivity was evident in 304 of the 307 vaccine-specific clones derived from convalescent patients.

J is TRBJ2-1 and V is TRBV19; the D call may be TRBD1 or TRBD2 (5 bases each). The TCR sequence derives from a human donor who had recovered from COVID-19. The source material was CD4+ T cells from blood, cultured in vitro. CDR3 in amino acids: CASSSREIYNEQFF. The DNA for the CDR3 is TGTGCCAGTAGTAGCAGGGAGATTTACAATGAGCAGTTCTTC.